A selection of T cell receptor beta chains follows, all from one sample in a study of T cell repertoires in cytomegalovirus infection. Using its own MiXCR run on the reads, TCRdb lists one record per CDR3 protein. The sample includes 150,000 to 200,000 distinct CDR3 sequences, approximately 15% of them seen just once. Source material: PBMCs. The receptors derive from a human donor in good health (CMV status not recorded). Some clones in this sample may be carry-over from other donors' samples. Each CDR3 is given with its conserved first and last residue. D genes are given only for firm matches. The listing skips clone size in some rows; elsewhere it reads once, few, many or a size class.

d_call clone_size j_call v_call cdr3_nt cdr3_aa
TRBD1 few TRBJ2-3 TRBV25-1 TGTGCCAGCAGTGAATCGGGTTTGACAGGGTTCACAGATACGCAGTATTTT CASSESGLTGFTDTQYF
NA many TRBJ1-2 TRBV12-3/TRBV12-4 TGTGCCAGTCGGAGCGCCCCCACACTGGAAGAGGCTAACTATGGCTACACCTTC CASRSAPTLEEANYGYTF
NA NA TRBJ2-3 TRBV7-2 TGTGCCAGCATTTTCAGAACGAGTTCAGATACGCGGTATTTT CASIFRTSSDTRYF
TRBD2 few TRBJ2-7 TRBV12-3/TRBV12-4 TGTGCCAGCAGTGTGAGCGGGAGTCTCTACGAGCAGTACTTC CASSVSGSLYEQYF
TRBD1 few TRBJ1-3 TRBV6-5 TGTGCCAGCAGTTACACCGGACAGGGTCCATCTGGAAACACCATATATTTT CASSYTGQGPSGNTIYF
NA NA TRBJ1-5 TRBV6-5 TGTGCCACCCGCAGGGGCAGCAATCAGCCCCAGCATTTT CATRRGSNQPQHF
TRBD1 NA TRBJ2-5 TRBV29-1 TGCAGCGTTCCGGGACAGAATCAAGAGACCCAGTACTTC CSVPGQNQETQYF
TRBD1 many TRBJ1-1 TRBV14 TGTGCCAGCAGCCACAACTCCGGGGCAGGGGGAGGTGAAGCTTTCTTT CASSHNSGAGGGEAFF
TRBD1 few TRBJ1-2 TRBV5-1 TGCGCCAGCAGCTTGACCGTAGGACAGGAATTTGGCTACACCTTC CASSLTVGQEFGYTF
NA NA TRBJ1-1 TRBV6-2/TRBV6-3 TGTGCCTCCCGGGGGGAGCTGAACACTGAAGCTTTCTTT CASRGELNTEAFF
TRBD1 many TRBJ1-2 TRBV7-8 TGTGCCAGCAGCTTAGGGGTGGGGACAGAAGGCTACACCTTC CASSLGVGTEGYTF
NA many TRBJ2-3 TRBV7-3 TGTGCCAGCAGCTTAGGGGAAAGCACAGATACGCAGTATTTT CASSLGESTDTQYF
NA NA TRBJ1-1 TRBV7-9 TGTGCCAGCAGTGCCTCAGGCCCCACTGAAGCTTTCTTT CASSASGPTEAFF
TRBD2 few TRBJ2-1 TRBV15 TGTGCCACCAGCAAAACGGGGGGAGAAGAGCAGTTCTTC CATSKTGGEEQFF
TRBD1 many TRBJ2-7 TRBV11-3 TGTGCCAGCAGCTTAGGAACAGGGGAAGGTCACGAGCAGTACTTC CASSLGTGEGHEQYF
TRBD1 many TRBJ2-4 TRBV7-2 TGTGCCAGCAGCTCCCTCCGGGACAGGGTAAAAAACATTCAGTACTTC CASSSLRDRVKNIQYF
NA NA TRBJ1-5 TRBV2 TGTGCCAGCAGTGCCCAGGTCGGTCAGCCCCAGCATTTT CASSAQVGQPQHF
TRBD1 NA TRBJ2-2 TRBV14 TGTGCCAGCAGCCAAGATGCGACAGGGTTAGGCACCGGGGAGCTGTTTTTT CASSQDATGLGTGELFF
TRBD1 few TRBJ2-1 TRBV5-5 TGTGCCAGCAGCCCTGGACAGGTAGAAAATGAGCAGTTCTTC CASSPGQVENEQFF
NA many TRBJ1-2 TRBV5-1 TGCGCCAGCAGCTTGGAAACAGGGTGGAACTATGGCTACACCTTC CASSLETGWNYGYTF
TRBD1 many TRBJ2-7 TRBV10-3 TGTGCCATCAAAGGACAGGGGGTAGCCTACGAGCAGTACTTC CAIKGQGVAYEQYF
NA NA TRBJ2-2 TRBV19 TGTGCCAGTGTAGGAGGTATCTCGAGGACCGGGGAGCTGTTTTTT CASVGGISRTGELFF
NA few TRBJ1-1 TRBV2 TGTGCCAGCAGTGAAGCGCCCGGACGGATTAACACTGAAGCTTTCTTT CASSEAPGRINTEAFF
TRBD1 many TRBJ1-1 TRBV7-3 TGTGCCAGCAGCACGACAGGGGGAAGGGCCATGAACACTGAAGCTTTCTTT CASSTTGGRAMNTEAFF
NA NA TRBJ2-7 TRBV29-1 TGCAGCGTCGCAGAAGGCAGGGGCGAGCAGTACTTC CSVAEGRGEQYF
NA many TRBJ2-7 TRBV7-6 TGTGCCAGCAGCTTTGCGCCGTATACCTACGAGCAGTACTTC CASSFAPYTYEQYF
NA NA TRBJ1-1 TRBV4-2 TGTGCCAGCAGCCAAGTCGGCAGACAGGCTGAAGCTTTCTTT CASSQVGRQAEAFF
NA many TRBJ1-5 TRBV28 TGTGCCAGCAGTCAACGGGGGGTAGGCAATCAGCCCCAGCATTTT CASSQRGVGNQPQHF
NA many TRBJ1-3 TRBV10-3 TGTGCCGTTTCTTCGGGACTCCCCTCTGGAAACACCATATATTTT CAVSSGLPSGNTIYF
TRBD2 few TRBJ2-2 TRBV4-3 TGCGCCAGCAGCCAAGTCCCGGGGGGGGCCGGGGAGCTGTTTTTT CASSQVPGGAGELFF
TRBD1 many TRBJ1-6 TRBV28 TGTGCCAGCAGTTCCGTAAGACAGGGCGATTCACCCCTCCACTTT CASSSVRQGDSPLHF
NA many TRBJ1-5 TRBV6-1 TGTGCCAGCAGTGAATCGGTAGGAGGGGTCGAACAGCCCCAGCATTTT CASSESVGGVEQPQHF
NA few TRBJ1-1 TRBV7-9 TGTGCCAGCAGCCGGATGGGCACTGAAGCTTTCTTT CASSRMGTEAFF
TRBD1 NA TRBJ2-3 TRBV29-1 TGCAGCGTCGAACCGGGACAGCACACAGATACGCAGTATTTT CSVEPGQHTDTQYF
NA few TRBJ1-3 TRBV28 TGTGCCAGCAGTTTAACATCTCGAGCCCCTCGAAACACCATATATTTT CASSLTSRAPRNTIYF
NA few TRBJ2-2 TRBV12-3/TRBV12-4 TGTGCCAGCAGCGAATACACCGGGGAGCTGTTTTTT CASSEYTGELFF